Listed here are 10 T cell receptor beta chains from one sample, sequenced in a study of early T cells in non-severe SARS-CoV-2 infection. TCRdb reprocessed the 5' RACE reads with MiXCR, giving one entry per CDR3 protein. The sample lists over 55,000 distinct CDR3 sequences; roughly an eighth were seen once. The specimen was whole blood. The receptors were gathered from an adult who was a healthcare worker with PCR-confirmed SARS-CoV-2 infection or an uninfected control (not recorded which).

At least ten counts were recorded for this clonotype. V usage is TRBV5-1 and J usage is TRBJ2-7; no definite D call. V dropped 4 bases and J dropped 3 bases, with 17 bases sitting between them. The CDR3 length is 15 residues. Germline loops: CDR1 SGHRS, CDR2 YFSETQ. The CDR3 nucleotides are TGCGCCAGCAGCATAACACCGGGTCACCTCTACGAGCAGTACTTC. It is translated as CASSITPGHLYEQYF. Looking up the rest from reference TRBV5-1 and TRBJ2-7 gives the full variable domain: KAGVTQTPRYLIKTRGQQVTLSCSPISGHRSVSWYQQTPGQGLQFLFEYFSETQRNKGNFPGRFSGRQFSNSRSEMNVSTLELGDSALYLCASSITPGHLYEQYFGPGTRLTVT.

This clonotype was seen at least ten times. This chain joins TRBV6-5 and TRBJ2-2; possibly TRBD2 for D (5 bases). V lost 4 bases, J lost 5 bases, and 8 bases lay in between. CDR3 size: 13 residues. In germline, CDR1 is MNHEY, CDR2 SVGAGI. The CDR3 loop reads CASSFGDTGELFF. In DNA form, the CDR3 reads TGTGCCAGCAGTTTCGGGGATACCGGGGAGCTGTTTTTT.

Only a few counts were recorded for this clonotype. The J gene is TRBJ2-1, the V gene TRBV29-1; D is unclear. The CDR3 loop spans 14 amino acids. The V end lost 7 bases, the J end lost 9 bases, and 22 bases lay between the germline ends. The V gene's germline CDR1 is SQVTM and CDR2 ANQGSEA. CDR3 residues: CSGSEVVQYGEQFF. The CDR3 region has the DNA TGCAGCGGTTCCGAGGTAGTACAATATGGTGAGCAGTTCTTC.

This clonotype was recorded a few times. This chain joins TRBV28 and TRBJ2-7; tentatively, D is TRBD1 (5 bases). The germline gives CDR1 MDHEN, CDR2 SYDVKM. The CDR3 consists of 13 residues. V dropped 6 bases and J dropped 0 bases, with 9 bases sitting between them. CDR3 region: CASRAGYSYEQYF. CDR3 nucleotides: TGTGCCAGCAGAGCAGGGTACTCCTACGAGCAGTACTTC.

This chain links TRBV19 with TRBJ2-3, with 10 bases identical to TRBD2. The V gene end was trimmed by 7 bases and the J gene end by 4 bases; junction bases not matched to a gene: 11. Germline V CDR1 and CDR2: LNHDA, SQIVND (reference sequence). The CDR3 contains 16 residues. CDR3 amino acids: CASNRKAGGHSDTQYF. CDR3 bases: TGTGCCAGTAATCGGAAAGCGGGAGGGCACTCAGATACGCAGTATTTT. Variable domain in full (rest from reference TRBV19 and TRBJ2-3): DGGITQSPKYLFRKEGQNVTLSCEQNLNHDAMYWYRQDPGQGLRLIYYSQIVNDFQKGDIAEGYSVSREKKESFPLTVTSAQKNPTAFYLCASNRKAGGHSDTQYFGPGTRLTVL.

The table lists this clonotype with a few counts. The chain employs TRBV4-2 and TRBJ2-7; 10 bases fit TRBD2. CDR1 and CDR2 (germline): LGHNA, YNFKEQ. With V trimmed by 2 bases and J by 2 bases, 6 bases remained unmatched. The CDR3 covers 16 residues. The CDR3 sequence: CASSQLLGTSAYEQYF. The CDR3 coding sequence is TGTGCCAGCAGCCAACTTTTGGGGACTAGCGCCTACGAGCAGTACTTC.

This clonotype has at least ten counts. This chain uses TRBV28 with TRBJ2-1; D is unresolved. Looked up from germline, CDR1 is MDHEN and CDR2 is SYDVKM. The length of the CDR3 is 15 residues. V lost 4 bases, J lost 7 bases, and 17 bases lay in between. The CDR3 DNA follows: TGTGCCAGCAGTTCTGGAGTTGGCCCGAATAATGAGCAGTTCTTC. It encodes CASSSGVGPNNEQFF.

J is TRBJ2-1 and V is TRBV6-5; 7 nucleotides line up with TRBD2. The germline V gene encodes CDR1 MNHEY and CDR2 SVGAGI. CDR3 length equals 11 residues. Germline trimming cut 4 bases from V and 15 bases from J; bases unmatched to any gene: 6. CDR3 region: CASSSGLRPFF. The CDR3 DNA sequence: TGTGCCAGCAGTTCGGGACTACGACCGTTCTTC.

The count of this clonotype is one. The V gene is TRBV10-3, the J gene TRBJ2-7; possible D gene TRBD2, 6 bases. The CDR3 has 15 residues. Germline CDR1 ENHRY, CDR2 SYGVKD. The V end was cut by 3 bases, the J end by 5 bases, with 17 bases between. This CDR3 reads CAISDGLPPGDEQYF. In DNA form, the CDR3 reads TGTGCCATCAGTGACGGACTCCCACCGGGGGACGAGCAGTACTTC.

At least ten counts were recorded for this clonotype. This chain links TRBV12-3 or TRBV12-4 with TRBJ1-1; TRBD1 matches 8 bases. Trimming at V came to 0 bases and at J to 4 bases, leaving 1 base not matched to a gene. This CDR3 is built from 14 residues. The CDR3 nucleotides are TGTGCCAGCAGTTTAGCACAGGGGGGCACTGAAGCTTTCTTT. Translating it yields CASSLAQGGTEAFF.